Listed here are 8 T cell receptor beta chains from one sample, sequenced in a study of identical twins. Each CDR3 protein gets one entry after TCRdb re-called the 5' RACE reads with MiXCR. The sample lists roughly 230,000 distinct CDR3 sequences, around 8.8% occurring once. The sample was also reused in another study, on yellow fever vaccine responses in identical twins.

The sequencing input was CD8+ T cells sorted from blood. All receptors come from a woman between 18 and 29 years old in good health.

For the CDR3, the DNA is TGTGCCAGCAGCTTCAGGTTGGGGGCGAACACTGAAGCTTTCTTT. The encoded protein is CASSFRLGANTEAFF. The V gene is TRBV7-2, the J gene TRBJ1-1; D is perhaps TRBD1 (6 bases). The CDR3 is 15 amino acids. Between the trimmed V and J ends, which lost 3 bases and 1 base, there was a span of 12 bases. Germline CDR1 reads SGHTA; CDR2 reads FQGNSA.

The sample holds a few counts of this clonotype. The rearrangement links TRBV18 to TRBJ1-5; D may be TRBD1 (5 bases). The V gene lost 3 bases and the J gene lost 0 bases, with 9 bases spanning the gap. The CDR3 is made up of 15 amino acids. The germline CDR1 and CDR2 sequences are KGHSH and LQKENI. The CDR3 loop reads CASSPGPFSNQPQHF. The DNA for the CDR3 is TGTGCCAGCTCACCGGGGCCGTTTAGCAATCAGCCCCAGCATTTT.

This clonotype was counted ten times or more. The rearrangement uses TRBV20-1 and TRBJ2-7; D perhaps matches TRBD2 (6 bases). The germline gives CDR1 DFQATT, CDR2 SNEGSKA (reference sequence). The V and J ends lost 3 bases and 3 bases respectively, with 9 bases between them. There are 12 residues in the CDR3. CDR3 sequence (DNA): TGCAGTGCTAGGAAGGAGGGCTACGAGCAGTACTTC. It yields the protein CSARKEGYEQYF.

This clonotype was counted between two and nine times. The gene calls are TRBV7-3 and TRBJ2-1; D is possibly TRBD1 or TRBD2 (5 bases each). Deletions cut 5 bases from V and 2 bases from J, with 16 bases between. The CDR3 totals 16 residues. The germline CDR1 and CDR2 sequences are SGHTA and FQGTGA. CDR3 bases: TGTGCCAGCAGCCATGGGGGTGTAGACCCCTACAATGAGCAGTTCTTC. Protein sequence: CASSHGGVDPYNEQFF.

This clonotype was seen more than once but under ten times. The V call is TRBV27, the J call TRBJ1-2; 9 bases align to TRBD1. Trimming at V came to 5 bases and at J to 6 bases, leaving 1 base not matched to a gene. Germline V gene sequence: CDR1 MNHEY, CDR2 SMNVEV (reference sequence). The CDR3 runs to 12 residues. The CDR3 region has the DNA TGTGCCAGCAGTACAGGGGGCCATGGCTACACCTTC. Amino acid sequence: CASSTGGHGYTF.

This clonotype was counted ten times or more. This CDR3 is CASSLSSSNQPQHF. CDR3 nucleotides: TGTGCCAGCAGTTTATCAAGTAGCAATCAGCCCCAGCATTTT. The chain combines TRBV27 with TRBJ1-5, with D uncertain. The CDR3 sequence is 14 residues long. CDR1 is MNHEY and CDR2 is SMNVEV in the germline V gene (reference sequence). The V gene lost 0 bases and the J gene lost 0 bases, with 3 bases spanning the gap.

This clonotype was observed many times. This chain connects TRBV7-9 to TRBJ1-1; 7 positions agree with TRBD1. Germline lookup yields CDR1 SEHNR and CDR2 FQNEAQ (reference sequence). There are 14 residues in the CDR3. J was trimmed by 4 bases and V by 4 bases; bases with no gene match: 6. The CDR3: CASSSQGSGTEAFF. Written as DNA, the CDR3 is TGTGCCAGCAGCTCACAGGGGAGTGGCACTGAAGCTTTCTTT.

This clonotype was seen a few times. The J gene is TRBJ2-2, the V gene TRBV4-1; 12 nucleotides agree with TRBD2. The CDR3 extends over 16 amino acids. With 4 bases clipped from V and 4 bases from J, the junction kept 4 bases outside the gene matches. In germline, CDR1 is MGHRA, CDR2 YSYEKL. CDR3: CASSPRLAGVTGELFF. For the CDR3, the DNA is TGCGCCAGCAGCCCTAGACTAGCGGGAGTCACCGGGGAGCTGTTTTTT.